This T cell receptor (beta chain) was documented in a study of identical twins. This clonotype was seen a handful of times. Its antigen is as yet unknown. A universal primer site was added by template switching, and unique molecular identifiers were carried by the cDNA. TCRdb ran MiXCR on the 5' RACE reads and lists one entry per CDR3 protein. The sample lists approximately 230,000 distinct CDR3 sequences; roughly 13% were seen once. The germline CDR1 and CDR2 sequences are SGHRS and YFSETQ. The CDR3 runs to 14 residues. V lost 4 bases to trimming and J lost 5 bases, with 16 bases between them. Study-level results: Zero-insertion analyses were open to partial confounding by invariant MAIT and iNKT cells. For cord blood, abundant beta clonotypes had fewer insertions, unlike memory repertoires, which showed none.

The sequence was obtained from a woman aged 18-29 years in good health. The J gene is TRBJ2-7, the V gene TRBV5-1; D possibly corresponds to TRBD1 (5 bases). The sequencing sample was made of memory (CD45RO+) T cells sorted from blood. This chain's CDR3 is CASSPLGTGDEQYF. DNA for the CDR3: TGCGCCAGCAGCCCCCTGGGAACAGGCGACGAGCAGTACTTC.